This T cell receptor beta chain originates from a study of T-cell reconstitution after alpha-beta-depleted transplantation in children. Germline CDR1 and CDR2: SGDLS and YYNGEE. V was clipped by 5 bases and J by 0 bases, with 15 bases between them. The CDR3 extends over 15 amino acids. Points on this clonotype: Antigen: not known.

Unique molecular identifiers were incorporated during preparation of the TCRbeta library. TCRdb redid the calling of the PCR reads with MiXCR, one entry per CDR3 protein. The sample includes about 900,000 distinct CDR3 sequences, about 30% of them seen just once. Study-wide results and limits: Most T-cell counts and diversity one year after the transplant came from T cells that were newly produced. Expanded clones from the graft, numbering several hundred, reportedly supplied alpha-beta T cells about two months after transplant. Recipient T cells and thymic progenitors that survived gave rise to the high TCRbeta diversity observed at day 60 in some patients.

The chain joins TRBV9 to TRBJ2-7, with D tentatively TRBD1 or TRBD2 (5 bases each). The sequences come from PBMCs, mostly from graft donor cells, collected 360 days after TCRalphabeta/CD19-depleted stem cell transplant. This clonotype was obtained from a boy in the first two years of life who had a stem cell transplant for SCID, so the T cells may come from the graft donor. CDR3 in amino acids: CASSAWDGSSYEQYF. The CDR3 nucleotides are TGTGCCAGCAGTGCCTGGGACGGAAGCTCCTACGAGCAGTACTTC. The full variable domain, with the rest looked up from reference TRBV9 and TRBJ2-7, is DSGVTQTPKHLITATGQRVTLRCSPRSGDLSVYWYQQSLDQGLQFLIQYYNGEERAKGNILERFSAQQFPDLHSELNLSSLELGDSALYFCASSAWDGSSYEQYFGPGTRLTVT.